This record covers a single TCR beta chain. The protocol was immunoSEQ multiplex PCR, while the TCRdb copy is restricted to in-frame clones and leaves out a portion. The repertoire holds 400,000 to 450,000 clones, 90% seen once, with approximately 12% in the top ten. The data originate from a study of Ad26.COV2.S vaccination and SARS-CoV-2 variants. Treatment of the sample: 15 to 20 received Ad26.COV2.S at low or high dose, single or two shots; several received placebo; per-sample allocation not given. It was on day 63 after the first vaccine or placebo injection that samples were taken. The clonotype was recovered from a person aged 18 to 65 who received the Ad26.COV2.S COVID-19 vaccine or a placebo. Source: peripheral blood, taken in a trial of Ad26.COV2.S vaccine versus placebo.

The CDR3 sequence: CAWGTSGRAFEETQYF. CDR3 bases: TGTGCCTGGGGCACTAGCGGGAGGGCCTTCGAAGAGACCCAGTACTTC. This chain links TRBV30 with TRBJ2-5; the match to TRBD2 covers 13 bases. The CDR3 contains 16 residues. The germline gives CDR1 GTSNPN, CDR2 SVGIG (reference sequence). Trimming removed 5 bases from V and 3 bases from J; junction bases left unmatched: 9.